These 3 T cell receptor beta chains were sequenced from one sample in a study of response to subunit inactivated influenza vaccine. Each CDR3 protein gets one entry after TCRdb re-called the RT-PCR reads with MiXCR. The data contain fewer than 600,000 distinct CDR3 sequences, under 8.5% of them seen just once; the ten biggest clones take up about an eighth. This material consisted of PBMCs from blood, taken 23 to 25 months after vaccination. Receptors originate from a man between 45 and 75 years old who received an inactivated influenza vaccine.

This clonotype was recorded many times. This chain connects TRBV28 to TRBJ2-7; 14 bases are shared with TRBD2. The CDR3 runs 14 residues. Germline V CDR1 and CDR2: MDHEN, SYDVKM. Germline trimming cut 6 bases from V and 6 bases from J; bases unmatched to any gene: 4. CDR3 residues: CASRGTSGRSEQYF. The DNA for the CDR3 is TGTGCCAGCAGAGGGACTAGCGGGAGATCCGAGCAGTACTTC.

In this sample, this clonotype turned up a few times. This chain links TRBV4-2 with TRBJ2-7; TRBD1 matches 7 bases. This CDR3 region has 14 residues. Germline lookup yields CDR1 LGHNA and CDR2 YNFKEQ. V lost 4 bases to trimming and J lost 6 bases; unmatched junction nucleotides: 9. CDR3 DNA sequence: TGTGCCAGCAGCCCCACCGGACAGGATGGCGAGCAGTACTTC. Its protein is CASSPTGQDGEQYF.

This clonotype was recorded many times. The CDR3 protein is CASSQGGPGNEQFF. As DNA, the CDR3 is TGTGCCAGCAGTCAAGGGGGACCAGGCAATGAGCAGTTCTTC. This chain joins TRBV27 and TRBJ2-1, with D tentatively TRBD1 (6 bases). The germline V and J ends were trimmed by 5 bases and 6 bases, with 14 bases remaining between them. Germline V gives CDR1 MNHEY, CDR2 SMNVEV (reference sequence). This CDR3 region has 14 residues.